The present TCR beta chain was sequenced within a study of patients and donors after allogeneic stem cell transplantation. This clonotype has just a few counts. The CDR3 sequence is 19 residues long. After removal of 5 bases from V and 1 base from J, the junction contained 14 bases not matched to a gene. Germline CDR1 SGHRS, CDR2 YFSETQ. One entry per CDR3 protein, called by TCRdb with MiXCR from the RT-PCR reads. Of some 880,000 distinct CDR3 sequences detected, more than 15% appear once; the ten largest clones hold under 6.5%. This clonotype was obtained from a human donor who was either an allogeneic HSCT recipient or a stem cell or donor lymphocyte infusion donor (not recorded which). It is not recorded whose cells these are; they may come from a transplant donor. Sequencing used blood, either unsorted or a sorted T cell fraction (not recorded which). The chain employs TRBV5-1 and TRBJ2-4, with 11 bases lining up with TRBD2. CDR3: CASSQTAGTSGAAKNIQYF. The CDR3, as DNA: TGCGCCAGCAGTCAAACCGCCGGGACTAGCGGAGCCGCCAAAAACATTCAGTACTTC. Drawing the rest from reference TRBV5-1 and TRBJ2-4, the complete variable domain is KAGVTQTPRYLIKTRGQQVTLSCSPISGHRSVSWYQQTPGQGLQFLFEYFSETQRNKGNFPGRFSGRQFSNSRSEMNVSTLELGDSALYLCASSQTAGTSGAAKNIQYFGAGTRLSVL.